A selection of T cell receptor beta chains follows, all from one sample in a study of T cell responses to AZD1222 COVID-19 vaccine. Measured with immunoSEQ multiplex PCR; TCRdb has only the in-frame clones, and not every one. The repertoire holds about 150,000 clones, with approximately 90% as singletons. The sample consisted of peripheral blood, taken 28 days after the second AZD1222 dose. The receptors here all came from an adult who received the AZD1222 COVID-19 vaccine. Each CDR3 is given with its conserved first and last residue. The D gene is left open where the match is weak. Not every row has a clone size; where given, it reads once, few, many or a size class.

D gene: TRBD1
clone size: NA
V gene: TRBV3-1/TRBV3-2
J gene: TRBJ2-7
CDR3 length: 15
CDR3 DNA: TGTGCCAGCAGCCAAGGCAGGGGGCCTCGGGCTGGGCAGTACTTC
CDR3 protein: CASSQGRGPRAGQYF

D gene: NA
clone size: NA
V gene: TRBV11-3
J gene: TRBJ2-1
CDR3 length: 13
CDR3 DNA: TGTGCCAGCAGCTTAGATCGGTACAATGAGCAGTTCTTC
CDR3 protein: CASSLDRYNEQFF

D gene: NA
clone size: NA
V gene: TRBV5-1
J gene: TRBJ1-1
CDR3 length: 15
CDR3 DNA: TGCGCCAGCACCCGTACATGGGTTGGTGGCACTGAAGCTTTCTTT
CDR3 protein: CASTRTWVGGTEAFF

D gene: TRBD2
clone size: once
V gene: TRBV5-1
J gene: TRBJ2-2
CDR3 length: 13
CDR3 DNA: TGCGCCAGCGCCCATAGGGAGGGCGGGGAGCTGTTTTTT
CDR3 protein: CASAHREGGELFF

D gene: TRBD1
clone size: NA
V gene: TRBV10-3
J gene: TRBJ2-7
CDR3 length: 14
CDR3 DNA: TGTGCCATCAGTACCGGGACAGCCTCTTACGAGCAGTACTTC
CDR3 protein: CAISTGTASYEQYF

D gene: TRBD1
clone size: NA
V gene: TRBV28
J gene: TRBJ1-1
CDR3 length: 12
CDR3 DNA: TGTGCCAGCAGTTTCGGACAGGGGGTAACTTTCTTT
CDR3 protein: CASSFGQGVTFF

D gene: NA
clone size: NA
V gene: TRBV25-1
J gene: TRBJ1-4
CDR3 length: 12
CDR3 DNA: TGTGCCACCCCGGCGGACGGTAAAAAACTGTTTTTT
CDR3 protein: CATPADGKKLFF

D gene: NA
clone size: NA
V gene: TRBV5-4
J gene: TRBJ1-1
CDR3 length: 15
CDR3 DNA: TGTGCCAGCAGCTTGGGCGGGGGACGGTACACTGAAGCTTTCTTT
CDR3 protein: CASSLGGGRYTEAFF

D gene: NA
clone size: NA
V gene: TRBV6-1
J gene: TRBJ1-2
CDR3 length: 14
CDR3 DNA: TGTGCCAGCAGTGTAGCTTATTCTAACTATGGCTACACCTTC
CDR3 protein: CASSVAYSNYGYTF

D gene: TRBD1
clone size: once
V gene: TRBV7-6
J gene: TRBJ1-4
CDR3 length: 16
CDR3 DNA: TGTGCCACCCAGCCCCTCCCACAGGGGGGAAGTGAAAAACTGTTTTTT
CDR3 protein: CATQPLPQGGSEKLFF

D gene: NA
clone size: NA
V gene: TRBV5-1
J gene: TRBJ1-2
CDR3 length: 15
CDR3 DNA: TGCGCCAGCAGCTTGGCCGGGACGAGCAACTATGGCTACACCTTC
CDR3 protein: CASSLAGTSNYGYTF

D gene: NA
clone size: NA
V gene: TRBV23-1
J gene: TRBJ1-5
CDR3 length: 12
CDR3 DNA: TGCGCCAGCAGTCTTTACCATCAGCCCCAGCATTTT
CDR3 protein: CASSLYHQPQHF

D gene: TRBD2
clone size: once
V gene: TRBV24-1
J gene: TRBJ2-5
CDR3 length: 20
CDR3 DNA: TGTGCCACCAGTGATTTGCTTAGCGGGAGGGGGAGTCATGTCAAGGAGACCCAGTACTTC
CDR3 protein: CATSDLLSGRGSHVKETQYF

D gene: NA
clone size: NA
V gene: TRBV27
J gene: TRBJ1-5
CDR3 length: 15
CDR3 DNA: TGTGCCAGCAAGTCAGTCTATAATAGCAATCAGCCCCAGCATTTT
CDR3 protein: CASKSVYNSNQPQHF

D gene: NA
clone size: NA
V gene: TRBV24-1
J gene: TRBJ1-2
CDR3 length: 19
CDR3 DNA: TGTGCCACCAGTGGGGCCAAGAGACTGTATAACTCCCCTAACTATGGCTACACCTTC
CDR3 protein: CATSGAKRLYNSPNYGYTF